This T cell receptor beta chain was documented in a study of shared clonotypes between healthy human individuals (dated by TCRdb to 2020 to 2021). Study-wide context: The cohort included a few men and a couple of women between 18 and 49 years of age. For each donor, CD4 naive and CD4 memory were each given three plates, CD8 naive was given two plates, and CD8 memory was given one plate. Different laboratories and diverse techniques were used to prepare libraries and sequence TCR repertoires, to increase sequencing depth and limit assay-specific biases. To estimate repertoire size and how much clonotypes are shared between individuals, the study performed deep sequencing of blood TCR repertoires from five healthy adults. Each donor's leukapheresis produced roughly between roughly 0.94 and 9.5 billion PBMCs.

Study-wide findings and limitations: Incomplete sequencing was indicated by rarefaction of sorted-subset datasets, despite the large sequencing depth. Sampling was restricted to blood, and TCR repertoires in tissues likely differ from the TCR repertoires found in blood. When a handful of donors were compared, the shared fraction of clonotypes was about 5% for naive CD4, roughly 3.3% for naive CD8, more than 2% for memory CD4, and less than 0.45% for memory CD8. Higher generation probabilities were observed for clonotypes shared by all four sorted-subset donors than for non-shared clonotypes. Based on pairwise subsampling, the degree of clonotype sharing among donors was expected to be affected by sequencing depth. Because the study included a small number of donors, the genetic and exposure-history diversity represented was limited. Naive subsets generally had larger estimated clonotype richness than memory subsets.

In the case of this clone: Its antigen is still unknown. Base-call qualities are not available, and no considerably larger clone is one nucleotide away.

CDR1 LNHNV and CDR2 YYDKDF were looked up in the germline V gene (reference sequence). Reading from cysteine to phenylalanine, the CDR3 counts 13 amino acids. The only DNA kept is the CDR3, 39 bases in frame from the first base. V and J are truncated by 0 bases and 7 bases respectively, leaving an intervening sequence of 9 bases. TCR CDR3 regions were amplified from genomic DNA by multiplex PCR using the deep immunoSEQ assay. For each cell subset, the extracted genomic DNA was distributed evenly across all wells of several immunoSEQ 96-well plates, and each plate served as one replicate. For sorted subsets, each replicate PCR was loaded with 200 ng genomic DNA, equivalent to some 27,000 T cell genomes. Purified libraries were quantified with a Qubit 3.0 fluorometer, sized on a Bioanalyzer 2100, and re-quantified with the KAPA Library Quantification kit. Every immunoSEQ 96-well plate was sequenced on a dedicated single-read 150-cycle Illumina NextSeq 550 flow cell. In the authors' own workflow: Because only junctional sequences without quality scores were contained in the immunoSEQ output, filtering matching that applied to full-length reads could not be performed. To assign V/J genes and CDR3, sequences were annotated using PyIR, a Python wrapper for IgBLAST v1.9, with IMGT germline references. Any read was removed if the V/J assignment was weak (E-value above 1e-6), the CDR3 was missing, or the read contained stop codons, out-of-frame junctions, or ambiguous translated residues. A V3J clonotype was defined by an identical inferred V gene, J gene, and CDR3 amino acid sequence. Percentage overlap between repertoires was calculated by dividing the number of shared unique clonotypes by the size of the smaller repertoire. Richness of each repertoire was evaluated using RTK rarefaction, the Chao1 estimator, and Recon v2.1 estimates of unobserved clonotypes. Generation probabilities were computed with OLGA for all TCRbeta clonotypes obtained by the gDNA method from several donors. TCRdb holds this immuneACCESS table with in-frame rearrangements only. Some clones are missing; in checked studies, unresolved V genes explain under half, and the rest has no known cause. V and J calls and clone size come straight from that table; D and trimming were deduced from the DNA. The sample table lists some 1,600,000 clones, 98% of them with a count of one. Approximately 0.45% of the sample is held by the ten biggest clonotypes.

Healthy HIV-negative adults with no recently reported acute infections or vaccinations were included as donors. Every donor was a Caucasian adult residing in Nashville, Tennessee, USA. CD4+ T cells were enriched through magnetic negative selection, after which naive cells were positively selected on CD45RA and the remaining negative fraction served as the memory subset. After blood collection by leukapheresis, PBMCs were isolated using Ficoll-Histopaque density gradient centrifugation and then cryopreserved in the vapor phase of liquid nitrogen. Purity and quantity of every magnetically sorted T cell population were checked by analytical flow cytometry. Genomic DNA was isolated from each sorted fraction and quantified by UV absorbance on a Nanodrop 2000c.

The rearrangement combines TRBV15 with TRBJ1-1; tentative D gene TRBD1, with 6 bases matching. Sequencing was carried out using naive CD4+ T cells sorted from blood. In light of the paper, this sample's cell subset or site label describes: CD45RA+ positively selected. The receptor was isolated from a man younger than 40 in good health. At the DNA level, the sequence is TGTGCCACCAGCAGAGAAGAAGGGGGTGAAGCTTTCTTT. It codes for CATSREEGGEAFF. Here the CDR3 is joined to the reference TRBV15 and TRBJ1-1 genes, and the full variable domain is: DAMVIQNPRYQVTQFGKPVTLSCSQTLNHNVMYWYQQKSSQAPKLLFHYYDKDFNNEADTPDNFQSRRPNTSFCFLDIRSPGLGDTAMYLCATSREEGGEAFFGQGTRLTVV.